The 22 T cell receptor beta chains below come from one sample, sequenced in a study of blood T cell repertoires in COVID-19. Only in-frame clones appear in the TCRdb table, and some are missing; sequencing was by immunoSEQ multiplex PCR. The sample contains over 100,000 clones, around nine tenths of which appear only once. The sample consisted of peripheral blood. Receptors originate from a woman between 65 and 79 years old with COVID-19, enrolled during active disease.

The J gene is TRBJ1-1, the V gene TRBV28, with D tentatively TRBD1 (5 bases). Trimming cost V 4 bases and J 1 base, with 16 bases left between them. Germline V gene sequence: CDR1 MDHEN, CDR2 SYDVKM. The CDR3 runs to 16 residues. The CDR3 DNA reads as TGTGCCAGCAGTTCAAACACCCCCGGGGGGAACACTGAAGCTTTCTTT. This codes for CASSSNTPGGNTEAFF.

The V call is TRBV9, the J call TRBJ2-7, with 11 nucleotides matching TRBD2. V was clipped by 4 bases and J by 4 bases; unmatched bases: 16. The CDR3 has 18 residues. CDR1 SGDLS and CDR2 YYNGEE come from the germline V gene. CDR3 loop: CASSPAAGTSGSRYEQYF. The CDR3 nucleotides read TGTGCCAGCAGCCCTGCAGCGGGAACTAGCGGGAGCCGATACGAGCAGTACTTC.

The gene calls are TRBV19 and TRBJ1-6, with no clear D. This CDR3 comprises 15 residues. Per the germline V gene, CDR1 is LNHDA and CDR2 is SQIVND (reference sequence). Trimming took 0 bases from V and 8 from J, leaving 11 bases between them. This chain's CDR3 is CASSIDRGADSPLHF. The DNA of the CDR3 is TGTGCCAGTAGTATAGATCGAGGTGCCGATTCACCCCTCCACTTT.

The chain recombines TRBV5-6 with TRBJ1-5; 7 nucleotides agree with TRBD1. The CDR3 has 17 residues. Trimming cost V 0 bases and J 5 bases; bases outside gene matches: 11. Per germline, CDR1 SGHDT and CDR2 YYEEEE. Written as DNA, the CDR3 is TGTGCCAGCAGCTTGGCCCGGACAGGAGTTCTCGATCAGCCCCAGCATTTT. This codes for CASSLARTGVLDQPQHF.

The gene calls are TRBV3-1 (or the pseudogene TRBV3-2) and TRBJ2-5; 11 bases agree with TRBD2. V trimming: 3 bases; J trimming: 9 bases; junction bases outside the gene matches: 12. The CDR3 has 16 amino acids. Germline CDR1 and CDR2: LGHDT and YNNKEL (reference sequence). The CDR3 DNA sequence: TGTGCCAGCAGCCACCATGGGACTAGCGGTAAGAGATCCCAGTACTTC. Translated: CASSHHGTSGKRSQYF.

The chain employs TRBV6-4 and TRBJ2-3, with TRBD2 matching over 8 bases. With 3 bases clipped from V and 0 bases from J, the junction kept 5 bases outside the gene matches. Looked up from germline, CDR1 is MRHNA and CDR2 is SNTAGT. The CDR3 runs to 16 residues. The DNA of the CDR3 is TGTGCCAGCAGTGAAGGACTAGCCCCTAGCACAGATACGCAGTATTTT. This sequence encodes CASSEGLAPSTDTQYF.

A single count supports this clone. The rearrangement links TRBV7-9 to TRBJ2-5; a weak D match, TRBD2 (6 bases). The CDR3 is made up of 15 amino acids. The ends were cut back, 1 base at V and 10 bases at J, with 19 bases in the middle. Germline CDR1 and CDR2: SEHNR and FQNEAQ (reference sequence). CDR3 residues: CASSLDSRGPGDQYF. CDR3 sequence (DNA): TGTGCCAGCAGCTTAGATTCTCGGGGCCCGGGAGACCAGTACTTC. Variable domain in full (rest from reference TRBV7-9 and TRBJ2-5): DTGVSQNPRHKITKRGQNVTFRCDPISEHNRLYWYRQTLGQGPEFLTYFQNEAQLEKSRLLSDRFSAERPKGSFSTLEIQRTEQGDSAMYLCASSLDSRGPGDQYFGPGTRLLVL.

The chain links TRBV3-1 (or the pseudogene TRBV3-2) to TRBJ1-4, with TRBD1 matching 9 bases. J was trimmed by 7 bases and V by 1 base; bases with no gene match: 13. The CDR3 has 18 amino acids. Germline CDR1 and CDR2: LGHDT and YNNKEL (reference sequence). In DNA, the CDR3 is TGTGCCAGCAGCCAAGTCGGGACAGGGAGTCCGTTCGGTGAAAAACTGTTTTTT. Translation: CASSQVGTGSPFGEKLFF.

Ten or more counts support this clone. The V gene is TRBV7-2, the J gene TRBJ2-7, with TRBD2 as a possible D gene (6 bases). The CDR3 has 15 amino acids. With 5 bases removed from V and 4 bases from J, the gap between germline ends came to 18 bases. From germline, CDR1 is SGHTA and CDR2 FQGNSA. CDR3 nucleotides: TGTGCCAGCAGCCGGGCGCTCGGGGGTGGGTACGAGCAGTACTTC. This sequence encodes CASSRALGGGYEQYF. Full variable domain (outside the CDR3, taken from reference TRBV7-2 and TRBJ2-7): GAGVSQSPSNKVTEKGKDVELRCDPISGHTALYWYRQSLGQGLEFLIYFQGNSAPDKSGLPSDRFSAERTGGSVSTLTIQRTQQEDSAVYLCASSRALGGGYEQYFGPGTRLTVT.

J is TRBJ2-1 and V is TRBV2; D unclear. The CDR3 is made up of 13 amino acids. Germline CDR1 is SNHLY and CDR2 is FYNNEI. V gave up 7 bases and J gave up 5 bases, with 12 bases separating them. The chain's CDR3 is CASMQNTNNEQFF. In nucleotides, the CDR3 is TGTGCCAGCATGCAGAACACGAACAATGAGCAGTTCTTC.

This chain uses TRBV5-4 with TRBJ1-2, with D possibly matching TRBD1 (6 bases). The CDR3 is 14 amino acids. Germline loops: CDR1 SGHNT, CDR2 YYREEE (reference sequence). V was cut by 3 bases and J by 8 bases, with 17 bases left in between. CDR3 bases: TGTGCCAGCAGCTATTACAGGGAAACCATCGGCTACACCTTC. Residues: CASSYYRETIGYTF.

This clone was counted between two and nine times. One end of the junction does not line up with germline, which may come from a read error. V is TRBV11-2 and J is TRBJ2-7; D is ambiguous. The CDR3 is 13 amino acids. CDR1 is SGHAT, CDR2 FQNNGV, per germline. The DNA for the CDR3 is TGTGCCAGCAGCTTAATTTTAGGTCAGGCACCCTCCTTC. It translates to CASSLILGQAPSF.

The CDR3 loop reads CATSPGQGGSNQPQHF. CDR3 in DNA: TGTGCCACCAGCCCCGGACAGGGGGGGAGCAATCAGCCCCAGCATTTT. J is TRBJ1-5 and V is TRBV10-3; 10 bases match TRBD1. The CDR3 loop spans 16 amino acids. V dropped 10 bases and J dropped 1; count of bases not matched to a gene: 10. Germline-derived CDR1 and CDR2 are ENHRY and SYGVKD.

The rearrangement joins TRBV14 to TRBJ1-4; a weak D match, TRBD1 (5 bases). V lost 4 bases to trimming and J lost 15 bases, with 15 bases between them. In germline, CDR1 is SGHDN, CDR2 FVKESK. The CDR3 is 12 amino acids. The CDR3 sequence: CASSPSPGGLFF. CDR3 bases: TGTGCCAGCAGCCCTTCCCCGGGGGGGTTGTTTTTT.

The chain uses TRBV6-2 or TRBV6-3 and TRBJ2-2, with TRBD2 identical over 7 bases. Germline V gene data show CDR1 as MNHEY and CDR2 as SVGEGT. Unmatched junction bases numbered 4, after V lost 1 base and J lost 5 bases. The CDR3 totals 15 residues. CDR3 in amino acids: CASSYWSAGTGELFF. The CDR3 DNA is TGTGCCAGCAGTTACTGGTCAGCGGGGACCGGGGAGCTGTTTTTT.

V and J are TRBV5-1 and TRBJ1-2, with a possible D match to TRBD1 (5 bases). Per germline, CDR1 SGHRS and CDR2 YFSETQ. This CDR3 region has 14 residues. V dropped 2 bases and J dropped 3 bases, with 11 bases sitting between them. CDR3 in DNA: TGCGCCAGCAGCTTTGGGGCGGCAGACTATGGCTACACCTTC. Translation gives CASSFGAADYGYTF.

The V and J genes are TRBV2 and TRBJ2-1, with 10 bases matching TRBD1. Germline trimming cut 6 bases from V and 11 bases from J; bases unmatched to any gene: 10. The CDR3 covers 14 residues. From germline, CDR1 is SNHLY and CDR2 FYNNEI. The CDR3, as DNA: TGTGCCAGCAGGGGTCGGACAGGGGGTCCACAGCAGTTCTTC. As protein: CASRGRTGGPQQFF.

The V gene is TRBV4-1, the J gene TRBJ2-7, with 10 bases that match TRBD2. V was clipped by 2 bases and J by 5 bases; unmatched bases: 12. There are 17 residues in the CDR3. Germline loops: CDR1 MGHRA, CDR2 YSYEKL. The CDR3 protein is CASSQLAGAELGHEQYF. The CDR3 nucleotides are TGCGCCAGCAGCCAACTAGCGGGGGCAGAACTAGGACACGAGCAGTACTTC.

The V gene is TRBV2, the J gene TRBJ2-2; D not resolved. The CDR3 is made up of 13 amino acids. Trimming stripped 4 bases from V and 1 base from J, with 4 bases between. The germline CDR1 and CDR2 sequences are SNHLY and FYNNEI. CDR3 loop: CASSGGNTGELFF. CDR3 bases: TGTGCCAGCAGTGGAGGGAACACCGGGGAGCTGTTTTTT.

The chain joins TRBV11-1 to TRBJ2-1, with 8 bases lining up with TRBD1. This CDR3 region has 16 residues. The V segment lost 3 bases and the J segment 6 bases; nucleotides outside the gene matches: 10. Germline lookup yields CDR1 SGHAT and CDR2 FQDESV (reference sequence). The CDR3 loop is CASSLSRDRKGNEQFF. The DNA for the CDR3 is TGTGCCAGCAGCTTGTCCCGGGACAGGAAAGGCAATGAGCAGTTCTTC.

This chain links TRBV19 with TRBJ2-2, with D uncertain. This CDR3 contains 13 residues. V was shortened by 5 bases and J by 0 bases, with 4 bases between the two germline ends. Germline V gene sequence: CDR1 LNHDA, CDR2 SQIVND (reference sequence). The chain's CDR3 is CASSGPNTGELFF. The CDR3 DNA follows: TGTGCCAGTAGTGGGCCGAACACCGGGGAGCTGTTTTTT.

The chain has TRBV11-2 and TRBJ1-1; tentative D call: TRBD1 (6 bases). The germline gives CDR1 SGHAT, CDR2 FQNNGV. V lost 3 bases to trimming and J lost 5 bases, with 10 bases between them. CDR3 length: 13 residues. The DNA of the CDR3 is TGTGCCAGCAGCTTTAAGGGGGGGACTGAAGCTTTCTTT. Amino acid sequence: CASSFKGGTEAFF.